This paragraph covers one T cell receptor (beta chain) sequence. Its antigen is as yet unknown. Each of the donors was a healthy adult who was HIV-negative and had not had a recent acute infection or vaccination. CD45RA-negative memory and CD45RA+ naive subsets were split from the CD4+ cells. The record originates from a study of shared clonotypes between healthy human individuals. Sequencing used immunoSEQ multiplex PCR; TCRdb keeps in-frame clones, though not all of them. This sample yields roughly 2,500,000 clones, of which roughly 93% are seen a single time; approximately 0.36% belongs to the top ten. V was clipped by 7 bases and J by 5 bases, with 24 bases between them. Germline loops: CDR1 GTSNPN, CDR2 SVGIG (reference sequence). The CDR3 loop spans 15 amino acids. General study findings and limits: Clonotypes not shared had lower generation probabilities than those common to all four donors.

Sequenced: naive CD4+ T cells from PBMCs. This sample's subset: CD45RA+ positively selected. The receptor was isolated from a man aged 18 to 29 in good health. Some clones in this sample may be carry-over from other donors' samples. The rearrangement uses TRBV30 and TRBJ2-7, with a possible D match to TRBD2 (6 bases). Here the CDR3 reads CASGKSRGDRDEQYF. CDR3 in DNA: TGTGCCTCTGGAAAATCGCGCGGGGATCGGGACGAGCAGTACTTC.